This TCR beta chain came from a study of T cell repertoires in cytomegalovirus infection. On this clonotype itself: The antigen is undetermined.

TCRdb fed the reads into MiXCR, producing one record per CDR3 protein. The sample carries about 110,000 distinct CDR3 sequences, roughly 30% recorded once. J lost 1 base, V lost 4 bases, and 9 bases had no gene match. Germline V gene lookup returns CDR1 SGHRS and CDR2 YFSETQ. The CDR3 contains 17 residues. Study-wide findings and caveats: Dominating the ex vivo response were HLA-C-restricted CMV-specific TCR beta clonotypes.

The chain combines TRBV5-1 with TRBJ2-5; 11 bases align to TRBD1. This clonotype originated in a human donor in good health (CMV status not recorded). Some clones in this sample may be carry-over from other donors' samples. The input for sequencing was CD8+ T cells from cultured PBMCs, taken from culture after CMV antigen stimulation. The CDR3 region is CASSPGQGAPGQETQYF. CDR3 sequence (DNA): TGCGCCAGCAGCCCTGGACAGGGGGCGCCTGGCCAAGAGACCCAGTACTTC.